This T cell receptor beta chain was obtained from a study of radiotherapy plus CTLA-4 blockade in lung cancer. Findings of the study overall: There was expansion of tumor-derived TCR clones in blood after radiotherapy plus ipilimumab.

The repertoire was sequenced with immunoSEQ multiplex PCR; TCRdb's copy has only in-frame clones and lacks some. Of 81,000 or so clones in the sample, around 90% were seen once. Comments on this clone: As yet, its antigen is unknown.

In germline, CDR1 is MNHNS, CDR2 SASEGT. The V end lost 7 bases, the J end lost 7 bases, and 20 bases lay between the germline ends. This CDR3 is 14 amino acids long. Enrolled patients, whose metastatic non-small-cell lung cancer was chemo-refractory, received focal radiation plus CTLA-4 blockade with ipilimumab. The rearrangement links TRBV6-1 to TRBJ2-7, with TRBD1 as a possible D gene (5 bases). Sequencing was performed on peripheral blood, taken from a patient treated with radiotherapy plus ipilimumab. This sequence was found in a human donor with non-small cell lung cancer who had stable disease on radiotherapy plus ipilimumab. CDR3 nucleotides: TGTGCCAGCACAGACAGACCCCAACTCTGGGAGCAGTACTTC. Its protein is CASTDRPQLWEQYF.